Sequencing of this T cell receptor beta chain was carried out in a study of T cells in Graves' hyperthyroidism and ophthalmopathy. Study as a whole: Peripheral blood was collected at initial diagnosis, before any treatment.

Ophthalmopathy patients all had a Clinical Activity Score of at least 3, a NOSPECS grade of at least 4 and disease under 3 months old. Clinical symptoms, serum thyroxine, TRAb, thyroid ultrasound and orbital computed tomography informed diagnoses. Trimming cost V 6 bases and J 3 bases, with 9 bases left between them. Germline V gene data show CDR1 as MNHEY and CDR2 as SVGEGT. The CDR3 has 12 residues. This clonotype was detected once. TCR beta CDR3 regions were amplified from RNA transcripts. Carried out on the TCR CDR3, a first-round RT-PCR used the HTBI primer set. MiXCR was run by TCRdb on the multiplex PCR reads, yielding one entry per CDR3 protein. The sample contains hundreds of thousands of distinct CDR3 sequences, roughly a fifth of which appear only once.

The chain has TRBV6-2 or TRBV6-3 and TRBJ2-7; D unresolved. The sequence derives from a man aged 45-65 years with Graves' ophthalmopathy. The material sequenced was blood. Here the CDR3 DNA reads TGTGCCAGCAGCAAACGAGTCTACGAGCAGTACTTC. Translating it yields CASSKRVYEQYF.